The 10 T cell receptor beta chains listed next were all sequenced from one sample in a study of T cell clusters in autoimmune cytopenias. TRB was amplified from approximately 250 ng of peripheral blood genomic DNA per sample. TRB was amplified by touch-down multiplex PCR, primer pools A and B combined. TCRdb derives one entry per CDR3 protein from the multiplex PCR reads, leaving out DNA. The sample table sets out 6,000 to 9,500 distinct CDR3 sequences. Material: peripheral blood. The receptors derive from a human donor with an autoimmune cytopenia or autoimmune hepatitis (not recorded which).

The rearrangement joins TRBV6-6 to TRBJ2-3; no DNA is available, so the TRBD2 call from TCRdb remains unchecked. The CDR3 is 15 residues long. CDR1 and CDR2 from the germline V gene are MNHNY and SVGAGI (reference sequence). This CDR3 reads CASSYKVAGTDTQYF.

The chain is built from TRBV27 and TRBJ1-5; the D gene TCRdb calls, TRBD1, cannot be checked with no DNA. The CDR3 runs to 12 residues. Germline CDR1 MNHEY, CDR2 SMNVEV (reference sequence). CDR3 amino acids: CASSLGGQPQHF.

The CDR3 region is CASSPGQGPGELFF. The gene calls are TRBV18 and TRBJ2-2; TCRdb selects TRBD1, and the lack of DNA leaves this call unchecked. CDR1 and CDR2 (germline): KGHSH, LQKENI. The CDR3 consists of 14 residues.

The gene calls are TRBV5-4 and TRBJ1-6; TCRdb's D call, TRBD1, is unchecked because there is no DNA. CDR1 is SGHNT, CDR2 YYREEE, per germline (reference sequence). The CDR3 runs 16 residues. The CDR3: CASSLAGDRVNSPLHF.

CDR3 region: CSVEVAALTGGYTF. The chain has TRBV29-1 and TRBJ1-2. Per the germline V gene, CDR1 is SQVTM and CDR2 is ANQGSEA. CDR3 length equals 14 residues.

The J gene is TRBJ2-1, the V gene TRBV30. Per germline, CDR1 GTSNPN and CDR2 SVGIG (reference sequence). CDR3 length: 15 residues. Here the CDR3 reads CAWSVSGLSYNEQFF. The entire variable domain, with the rest obtained from reference TRBV30 and TRBJ2-1, is as follows: SQTIHQWPATLVQPVGSPLSLECTVEGTSNPNLYWYRQAAGRGLQLLFYSVGIGQISSEVPQNLSASRPQDRQFILSSKKLLLSDSGFYLCAWSVSGLSYNEQFFGPGTRLTVL.

By frequency, this clonotype registers medium-sized. V is TRBV29-1 and J is TRBJ2-3; TCRdb gives TRBD2 as the D gene, but with no DNA this cannot be confirmed. The CDR3 spans 14 residues. Germline CDR1 is SQVTM and CDR2 is ANQGSEA. CDR3 sequence: CSVLLAGGADTQYF.

The rearrangement links TRBV15 to TRBJ2-1; absent DNA, TCRdb's TRBD2 call cannot be checked. Germline V gene sequence: CDR1 LNHNV, CDR2 YYDKDF (reference sequence). CDR3 length: 17 residues. The CDR3 loop reads CATSKGIGEARENEQFF. Using reference TRBV15 and TRBJ2-1 for the parts outside the CDR3, the full variable domain is DAMVIQNPRYQVTQFGKPVTLSCSQTLNHNVMYWYQQKSSQAPKLLFHYYDKDFNNEADTPDNFQSRRPNTSFCFLDIRSPGLGDTAMYLCATSKGIGEARENEQFFGPGTRLTVL.

The gene calls are TRBV18 and TRBJ2-1. Germline CDR1 KGHSH, CDR2 LQKENI. This CDR3 is 16 amino acids long. The CDR3 loop is CASSPPDPSSYNEQFF.

This clonotype registers medium-sized by frequency. The chain links TRBV6-6 to TRBJ1-4; TCRdb picks TRBD1, but there is no DNA to check that call. Germline V gives CDR1 MNHNY, CDR2 SVGAGI (reference sequence). The CDR3 is 15 amino acids. The CDR3 spells CASSTWTGFNEKLFF.